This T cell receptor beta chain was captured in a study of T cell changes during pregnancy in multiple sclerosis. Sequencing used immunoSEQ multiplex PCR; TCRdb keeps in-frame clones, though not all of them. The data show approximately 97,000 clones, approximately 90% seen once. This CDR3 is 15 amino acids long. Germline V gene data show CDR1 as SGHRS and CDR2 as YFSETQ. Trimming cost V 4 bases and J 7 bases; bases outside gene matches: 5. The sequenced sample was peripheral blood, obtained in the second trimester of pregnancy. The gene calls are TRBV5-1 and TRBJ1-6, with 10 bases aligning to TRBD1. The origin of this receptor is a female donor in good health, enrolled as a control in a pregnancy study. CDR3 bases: TGCGCCAGCAGCGCCGGACAGGGGGACAATTCACCCCTCCACTTT. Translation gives CASSAGQGDNSPLHF.